This T cell receptor (beta chain) was profiled in a study of cytomegalovirus exposure and HLA in healthy donors. About this clone: The antigen is unknown.

J gave up 2 bases and V 11 bases, and 7 bases lay outside the gene matches. This CDR3 is built from 13 residues. The germline gives CDR1 SEHNR, CDR2 FQNEAQ (reference sequence). It was with 60 Vbeta and 13 Jbeta primers that the PCR ran. TCRdb's table, derived via immunoSEQ multiplex PCR, lists solely in-frame clones and lacks some. This listing includes approximately 110,000 clones. Study results and caveats: Presence/absence analyses assumed roughly uniform sequencing depth across donors. Because they were indistinguishable, some V segments, including TRBV6-2 and TRBV6-3, were excluded. Rarity characterized most TCR sequences, yet some public TCRs appeared in many donors.

Nominally healthy donors provided the samples, though records likely missed some immune exposures. Sequenced material: PBMCs. This chain joins TRBV7-9 and TRBJ2-7, with 9 bases matching TRBD2. The receptor's source is a man aged 25 to 40 in good health and CMV-seronegative. This CDR3 reads CAVGAGGAYEQYF. For the CDR3, the DNA is TGTGCCGTCGGGGCGGGAGGGGCCTACGAGCAGTACTTC. Complete variable domain (other parts from reference TRBV7-9 and TRBJ2-7): DTGVSQNPRHKITKRGQNVTFRCDPISEHNRLYWYRQTLGQGPEFLTYFQNEAQLEKSRLLSDRFSAERPKGSFSTLEIQRTEQGDSAMYLCAVGAGGAYEQYFGPGTRLTVT.